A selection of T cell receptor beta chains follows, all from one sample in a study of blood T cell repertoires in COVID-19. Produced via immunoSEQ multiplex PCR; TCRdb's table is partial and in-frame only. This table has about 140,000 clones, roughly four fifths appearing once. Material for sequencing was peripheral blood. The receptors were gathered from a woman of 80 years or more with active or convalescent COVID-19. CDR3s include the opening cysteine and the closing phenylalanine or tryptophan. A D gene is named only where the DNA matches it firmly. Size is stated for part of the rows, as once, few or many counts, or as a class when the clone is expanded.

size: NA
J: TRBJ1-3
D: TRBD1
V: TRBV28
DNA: TGTGCCAGCACCTGGACAGGACACTCTGGAAACACCATATATTTT
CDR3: CASTWTGHSGNTIYF

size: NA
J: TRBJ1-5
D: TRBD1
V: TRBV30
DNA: TGTGCCTGGAGTATAGTGACAGGGACTCAGCCCCAGCATTTT
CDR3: CAWSIVTGTQPQHF

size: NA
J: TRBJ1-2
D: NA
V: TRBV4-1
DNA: TGCGCCAGCAGCCAAGATCCAGCCGGTGGCAGGGCGGGAGGCTACACCTTC
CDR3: CASSQDPAGGRAGGYTF

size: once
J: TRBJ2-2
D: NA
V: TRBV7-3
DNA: TGTGCCAGCAGCTTACCGAGCCCGGGCGGGGAGCTGTTTTTT
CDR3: CASSLPSPGGELFF

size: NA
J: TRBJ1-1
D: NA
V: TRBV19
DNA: TGTGCCAGTAGTATACATCAAGGGGTGAACACTGAAGCTTTCTTT
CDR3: CASSIHQGVNTEAFF

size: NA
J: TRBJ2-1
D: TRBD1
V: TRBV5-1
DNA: TGCGCCAGCAGCAGTATCCCGGGACAGGGGTCTAATGAGCAGTTCTTC
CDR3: CASSSIPGQGSNEQFF

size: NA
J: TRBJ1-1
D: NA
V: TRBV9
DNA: TGTGCCAGCAGCGTAGGCCCTAAAGTCTCGTTAAGGAACACTGAAGCTTTCTTT
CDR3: CASSVGPKVSLRNTEAFF

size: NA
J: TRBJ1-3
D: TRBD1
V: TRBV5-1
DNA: TGCGCCAGCAGCCGCGGGACAGACTCTGGAAACACCATATATTTT
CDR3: CASSRGTDSGNTIYF

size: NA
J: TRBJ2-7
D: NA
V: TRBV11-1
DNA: TGTGCCAGCAGCGGAGGGACAGTTCCTTACTACGAGCAGTACTTC
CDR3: CASSGGTVPYYEQYF

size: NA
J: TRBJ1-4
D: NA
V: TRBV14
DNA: TGTGCCAGCAGCCAAGTCACAGGGACTAATGAAAAACTGTTTTTT
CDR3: CASSQVTGTNEKLFF

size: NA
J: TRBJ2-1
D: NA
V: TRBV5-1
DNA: TGCGCCAGCAGCTTGACTCCCGCGAGCGATGAGCAGTTCTTC
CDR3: CASSLTPASDEQFF

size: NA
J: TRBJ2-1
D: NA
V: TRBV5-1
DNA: TGCGCCAGCAGCAACCGGGACATGGGCTTTGTCTACAATGAGCAGTTCTTC
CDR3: CASSNRDMGFVYNEQFF

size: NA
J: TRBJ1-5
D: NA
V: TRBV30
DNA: TGTGCCTGGAGTTTAAAAAGCAATCAGCCCCAGCATTTT
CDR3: CAWSLKSNQPQHF

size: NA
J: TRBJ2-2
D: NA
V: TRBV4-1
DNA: TGCGCCAGCAGCCAAGAGGGACTTTCCCAAGACACCGGGGAGCTGTTTTTT
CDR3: CASSQEGLSQDTGELFF

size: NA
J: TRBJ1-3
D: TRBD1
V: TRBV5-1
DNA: TGCGCCAGCAGCTTGGGTCAGGGGGCAAACACCATATATTTT
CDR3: CASSLGQGANTIYF

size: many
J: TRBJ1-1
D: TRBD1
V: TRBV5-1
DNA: TGCGCCAGCAGCTTGGGGACAGGGGTGATGAACACTGAAGCTTTCTTT
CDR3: CASSLGTGVMNTEAFF

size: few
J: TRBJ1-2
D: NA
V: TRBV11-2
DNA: TGTGCCAGCAGCCCTAAACGAGGCAACTATGGCTACACCTTC
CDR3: CASSPKRGNYGYTF

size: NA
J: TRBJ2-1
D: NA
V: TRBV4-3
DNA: TGCGCCAGCAGCCAAGTCAGGCCGGGGGGCTGGGGGAATGAGCAGTTCTTC
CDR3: CASSQVRPGGWGNEQFF

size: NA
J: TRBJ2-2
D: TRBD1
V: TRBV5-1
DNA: TGCGCCAGCAGCTTGAGTCAACACAGGGGAAACACCGGGGAGCTGTTTTTT
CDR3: CASSLSQHRGNTGELFF

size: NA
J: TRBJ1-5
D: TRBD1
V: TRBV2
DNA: TGTGCCAGCAAGCCGGACAGGGCGGCCAATCAGCCCCAGCATTTT
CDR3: CASKPDRAANQPQHF

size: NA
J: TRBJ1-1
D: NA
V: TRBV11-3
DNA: TGTGCCAGCAGCTTAGGACAGAACACTGAAGCTTTCTTT
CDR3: CASSLGQNTEAFF

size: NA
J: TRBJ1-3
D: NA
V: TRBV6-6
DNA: TGTGCCAGCAGGACGGACAGCTCTGGAAACACCATATATTTT
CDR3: CASRTDSSGNTIYF

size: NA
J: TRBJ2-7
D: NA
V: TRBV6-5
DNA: TGTGCCGCATCGGGGGGCGACGAGCAGTACTTC
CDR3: CAASGGDEQYF

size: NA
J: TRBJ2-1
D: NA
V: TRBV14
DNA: TGTGCCAGCAGCCAGTTACCGCCTCGGGATGAGCAGTTCTTC
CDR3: CASSQLPPRDEQFF

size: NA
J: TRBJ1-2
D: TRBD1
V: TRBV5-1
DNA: TGCGCCAGCAGCTTACAACCGGGACAGGGTGATGGCTACACCTTC
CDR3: CASSLQPGQGDGYTF

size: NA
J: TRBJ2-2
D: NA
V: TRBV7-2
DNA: TGTGCCAGCAGCGGAGGGGGCGCGGCCGGGGAGCTGTTTTTT
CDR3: CASSGGGAAGELFF

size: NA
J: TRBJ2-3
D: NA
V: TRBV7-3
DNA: TGTGCCAGCAGCTCCCACCTAGGAGGGGCCCGCACAGATACGCAGTATTTT
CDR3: CASSSHLGGARTDTQYF

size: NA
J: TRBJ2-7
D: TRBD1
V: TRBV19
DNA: TGTGCCAGTAGTGTCCGAACGGGACAGGGGTACTCCTACGAGCAGTACTTC
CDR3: CASSVRTGQGYSYEQYF

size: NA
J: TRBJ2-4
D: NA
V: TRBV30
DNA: TGTGCCTGGAGTGGACCGACTACCACAGCCAAAAACATTCAGTACTTC
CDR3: CAWSGPTTTAKNIQYF

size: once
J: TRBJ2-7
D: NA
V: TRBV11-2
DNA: TGTGCCAGCAGTACCCAGGACTGGAGCTCCTACGAGCAGTACTTC
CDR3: CASSTQDWSSYEQYF

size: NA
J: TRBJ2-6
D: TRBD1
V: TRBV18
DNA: TGTGCCAGCTCACCAGGACAGGGGGCTCGTTGGGCTGGGGCCAACGTCCTGACTTTC
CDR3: CASSPGQGARWAGANVLTF

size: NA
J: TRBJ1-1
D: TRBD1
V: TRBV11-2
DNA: TGTGCCAGCAGCCTACAGGGGGTCACTGAAGCTTTCTTT
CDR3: CASSLQGVTEAFF

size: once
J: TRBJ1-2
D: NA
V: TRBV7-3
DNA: TGTGCCAGCAGCTTGGGACTAGTTGCTGGCTACACCTTC
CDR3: CASSLGLVAGYTF

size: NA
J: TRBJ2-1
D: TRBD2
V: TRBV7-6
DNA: TGTGCCAGCAGCTTAACCGTGGCGGGGGGGCCCAATGAGCAGTTCTTC
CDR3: CASSLTVAGGPNEQFF

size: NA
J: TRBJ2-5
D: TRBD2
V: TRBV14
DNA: TGTGCCAGCAGCCAAGAGATTAGCGGGTTTGGAGAGACCCAGTACTTC
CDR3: CASSQEISGFGETQYF

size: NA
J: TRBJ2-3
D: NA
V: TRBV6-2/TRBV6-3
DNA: TGTGCCAGCAGCTCCGGTACTAGTTTGAATACGCAGTATTTT
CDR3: CASSSGTSLNTQYF

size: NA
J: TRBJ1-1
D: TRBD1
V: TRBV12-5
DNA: TGTGCTAGTGGTGCTTCACCAGGGGGCGGGGACACTGAAGCTTTCTTT
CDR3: CASGASPGGGDTEAFF

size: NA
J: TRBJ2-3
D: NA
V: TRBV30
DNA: TGTGCCTGTGCTGCTCGGGATGGCACAGATACGCAGTATTTT
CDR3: CACAARDGTDTQYF

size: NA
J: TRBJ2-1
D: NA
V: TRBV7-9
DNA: TGTGCCAGCAGCGAGGGTGACTCCTACAATGAGCAGTTCTTC
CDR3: CASSEGDSYNEQFF

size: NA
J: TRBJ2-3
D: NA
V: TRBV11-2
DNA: TGTGCCAGCAGCTCCGTTCGGACAGATACGCAGTATTTT
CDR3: CASSSVRTDTQYF

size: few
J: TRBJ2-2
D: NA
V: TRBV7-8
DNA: TGTGCCAGCAGCTTAGTTCAGGTTAACACCGGGGAGCTGTTTTTT
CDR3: CASSLVQVNTGELFF

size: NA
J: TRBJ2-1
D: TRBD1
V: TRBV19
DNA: TGTGCCAGTAGTATATCGGACAGGGTCCCTGAGCAGTTCTTC
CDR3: CASSISDRVPEQFF

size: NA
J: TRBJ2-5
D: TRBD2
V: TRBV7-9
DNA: TGTGCCAGCAGCTTATCTAGCGGGCGGGAGACCCAGTACTTC
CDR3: CASSLSSGRETQYF

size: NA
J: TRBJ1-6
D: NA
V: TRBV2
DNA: TGTGCCAGCAGTGAATCGGCAGGGTATAATTCACCCCTCCACTTT
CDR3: CASSESAGYNSPLHF

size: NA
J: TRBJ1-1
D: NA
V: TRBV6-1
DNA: TGTGCCAGCAGTGACAGATCAAAGTTTACTGAAGCTTTCTTT
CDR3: CASSDRSKFTEAFF

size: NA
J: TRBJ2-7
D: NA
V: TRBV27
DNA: TGTGCCAGCACACGGGCAGGGACATCCTACGAGCAGTACTTC
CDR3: CASTRAGTSYEQYF

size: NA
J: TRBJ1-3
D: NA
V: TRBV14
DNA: TGTGCCAGCAGCCGAAGATCGGCTGGAAACACCATATATTTT
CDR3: CASSRRSAGNTIYF